These 8 T cell receptor beta chains originate from one sample sequenced in a study of T-cell reconstitution after alpha-beta-depleted transplantation in children. Construction of the TCRbeta library involved unique molecular identifiers. Each CDR3 protein is one row after TCRdb ran MiXCR on the PCR reads. The data show hundreds of thousands of distinct CDR3 sequences, about 14% seen once. The material was PBMCs, obtained from the stem cell graft. These TCRs come from a human donor who donated a stem cell graft to a child with Fanconi anemia.

The genes are TRBV30 and TRBJ1-2, with D perhaps matching TRBD1 (6 bases). The CDR3 is 14 residues long. Germline CDR1 is GTSNPN and CDR2 is SVGIG (reference sequence). The V gene lost 0 bases and the J gene lost 4 bases, with 12 bases spanning the gap. CDR3: CAWSVKQGSYGYTF. The DNA for the CDR3 is TGTGCCTGGAGTGTCAAACAGGGATCCTATGGCTACACCTTC.

In this sample, this clonotype turned up many times. This chain uses TRBV9 with TRBJ2-2; no firm D call. The germline CDR1 and CDR2 sequences are SGDLS and YYNGEE. V lost 2 bases, J lost 7 bases, and 6 bases lay in between. This CDR3 comprises 12 residues. The CDR3 reads CASSVFDGELFF. For the CDR3, the DNA is TGTGCCAGCAGCGTCTTTGACGGGGAGCTGTTTTTT.

This clonotype has more than one count but fewer than ten. The chain joins TRBV7-9 to TRBJ1-5, with TRBD1 matching over 7 bases. This CDR3 contains 15 residues. Germline loops: CDR1 SEHNR, CDR2 FQNEAQ (reference sequence). V shed 5 bases, J shed 3 bases, and the junction held 7 bases outside the gene matches. CDR3 loop: CASSPVGGPNQPQHF. The CDR3 nucleotides are TGTGCCAGCAGCCCCGTAGGGGGCCCCAATCAGCCCCAGCATTTT. Based on the CDR3 plus reference TRBV7-9 and TRBJ1-5, the full variable domain is DTGVSQNPRHKITKRGQNVTFRCDPISEHNRLYWYRQTLGQGPEFLTYFQNEAQLEKSRLLSDRFSAERPKGSFSTLEIQRTEQGDSAMYLCASSPVGGPNQPQHFGDGTRLSIL.

There are a few counts of this clonotype. The rearrangement uses TRBV2 and TRBJ2-5; a possible D gene is TRBD1 (6 bases). Trimming took 4 bases from V and 4 from J, leaving 7 bases between them. The germline gives CDR1 SNHLY, CDR2 FYNNEI. CDR3 length equals 12 residues. The CDR3 spells CASSAGAETQYF. The DNA of the CDR3 is TGTGCCAGCAGTGCAGGGGCAGAGACCCAGTACTTC.

The chain is built from TRBV7-9 and TRBJ2-1; D is uncertain. This CDR3 region has 13 residues. V lost 10 bases, J lost 5 bases, and 15 bases lay in between. Germline CDR1 is SEHNR and CDR2 is FQNEAQ (reference sequence). Written as DNA, the CDR3 is TGTGCCATGGGCCCCCGGGTCCACAATGAGCAGTTCTTC. Its translation: CAMGPRVHNEQFF.

In this sample, this clonotype turned up many times. The chain uses TRBV27 and TRBJ1-1; 8 bases fit TRBD1. The CDR3 is 14 amino acids. V shed 3 bases and J 6 bases; nucleotides not matched to a gene: 6. Germline V lookup: CDR1 MNHEY, CDR2 SMNVEV (reference sequence). DNA for the CDR3: TGTGCCAGCAGTTTGGACAGGGTCAGGGCTGAAGCTTTCTTT. It encodes CASSLDRVRAEAFF.

This rearrangement joins TRBV3-1 to TRBJ1-6; D remains unclear. Trimming took off 5 bases at V and 10 bases at J, with 12 bases between the two ends. CDR3 size: 13 residues. Germline V gene sequence: CDR1 LGHDT, CDR2 YNNKEL (reference sequence). CDR3 nucleotide sequence: TGTGCCAGCAGCTTCGACATTGGGTCACCCCTCCACTTT. Protein sequence: CASSFDIGSPLHF.

The table lists this clonotype with a few counts. The rearrangement uses TRBV6-5 and TRBJ1-6; 7 bases are a match to TRBD1. The CDR3 extends over 17 amino acids. CDR1 and CDR2 (germline): MNHEY, SVGAGI. The J segment lost 7 bases and the V segment lost 0 bases, leaving 9 bases of the junction unmatched. The CDR3: CASSYSKGRGGNSPLHF. CDR3 nucleotide sequence: TGTGCCAGCAGTTACTCGAAGGGCAGGGGGGGAAATTCACCCCTCCACTTT.